This T cell receptor beta chain was obtained from a study of a mutant IDH1 vaccine in newly diagnosed glioma. Across the whole study: A roughly 60% male, about 38% female split and a mean age of 40.4 years characterized treated patients.

Germline values: CDR1 LGHNA, CDR2 YNFKEQ. The junction had 7 bases not matched to a gene; V was cut back by 3 bases and J by 5 bases. This CDR3 contains 16 residues. Sequencing was performed with immunoSEQ multiplex PCR; in TCRdb, only in-frame clones are kept and a portion is missing. This sample yields some 50,000 clones, of which approximately 64% are seen a single time; about 5% belongs to the top ten. Turning to this clone: Its antigen is not identified.

Time point in this sample: week 47, end of study. Doses of 300 ug of mutant IDH1 20-mer peptide were given with topical imiquimod. The rearrangement joins TRBV4-2 to TRBJ1-5; 10 nucleotides line up with TRBD1. This clonotype originated in a man between 40 and 49 years old with glioma. Some clones in this sample may be carry-over from other donors' samples. This specimen was peripheral blood mononuclear cells (PBMCs), taken from a glioma patient whose treatment included an IDH1 peptide vaccine. The CDR3 protein is CASSQGAGQGYQPQHF. The CDR3 nucleotides are TGTGCCAGCAGCCAGGGCGCGGGACAGGGGTATCAGCCCCAGCATTTT.